One and the same sample provided the 14 T cell receptor beta chains below, sequenced in a study of blood T cell repertoires in COVID-19 (dated by TCRdb to 2019 to 2021). The library came from the immunoSEQ multiplex PCR assay. Imported from immuneACCESS, the table was reduced by TCRdb to in-frame sequences with V and J called. These copies leave out some clones; in studies compared against another copy, an unresolved V gene accounts for under half, and the cause of the remainder is not known. The sample has over 85,000 clones on record, 79% of them singletons. The ten largest clones capture roughly 24% of the sample. The sequencing sample was made of peripheral blood. All receptors come from a human donor in a cohort sampled during active COVID-19.

This rearrangement joins TRBV6-2 or TRBV6-3 to TRBJ2-5; 7 positions agree with TRBD2. V lost 4 bases and J lost 4; bases outside the gene matches: 3. This CDR3 spans 13 amino acids. Germline CDR1 reads MNHEY; CDR2 reads SVGEGT. CDR3 in amino acids: CASSSLAAETQYF. CDR3 DNA: TGTGCCAGCAGTTCCCTAGCGGCAGAGACCCAGTACTTC.

In the case of this clone: The DNA is left out, because the CDR3 cannot be placed on it with certainty; the CDR3 is given as TCRdb lists it. The rearrangement links TRBV19 to TRBJ1-3. Per germline, CDR1 LNHDA and CDR2 SQIVND (reference sequence). The CDR3 spans 15 amino acids, including both terminal residues. The CDR3 region is CASSIWERDGNTIYF.

V usage is TRBV6-6 and J usage is TRBJ2-1; 7 bases agree with TRBD2. The CDR3 totals 16 residues. Looked up from germline, CDR1 is MNHNY and CDR2 is SVGAGI (reference sequence). V was pared by 5 bases and J by 3 bases, with 10 bases of the junction left unmatched. The CDR3 DNA is TGTGCCAGCAGTGTGATGTCAGCGGGAATCTACAATGAGCAGTTCTTC. Its protein is CASSVMSAGIYNEQFF.

The chain uses TRBV7-9 and TRBJ1-1; 7 nucleotides match TRBD1. Trimming at V came to 5 bases and at J to 1 base, leaving 7 bases not matched to a gene. From germline, CDR1 is SEHNR and CDR2 FQNEAQ (reference sequence). The CDR3 covers 15 residues. The CDR3, as DNA: TGTGCCAGCAGCGCGGGAGGGACAGCGAACACTGAAGCTTTCTTT. Encoded protein: CASSAGGTANTEAFF.

J is TRBJ2-1 and V is TRBV2, with D maybe TRBD2 (6 bases). The CDR3 consists of 16 residues. Germline V gives CDR1 SNHLY, CDR2 FYNNEI. V was trimmed by 6 bases and J by 0 bases, leaving 15 bases between them. This chain's CDR3 is CASSRLDLNSYNEQFF. In DNA, the CDR3 is TGTGCCAGCAGCCGACTAGACCTTAACTCCTACAATGAGCAGTTCTTC.

The rearrangement uses TRBV19 and TRBJ1-3, with TRBD1 matching 9 bases. The CDR3 is 18 residues long. Germline CDR1 and CDR2: LNHDA and SQIVND (reference sequence). V was clipped by 4 bases and J by 2 bases; unmatched bases: 12. The CDR3 region is CASSRILQDRGAGNTIYF. The CDR3 coding sequence is TGTGCCAGTAGTAGGATTTTACAGGACAGGGGCGCTGGAAACACCATATATTTT.

This clone was seen just once. The V and J genes are TRBV14 and TRBJ1-2; D not certain. Trimming pared 0 bases from V and 6 bases from J, leaving 20 bases between. Per germline, CDR1 SGHDN and CDR2 FVKESK. The CDR3 totals 17 residues. CDR3 amino acids: CASSQDPQGVRRDGYTF. CDR3 DNA sequence: TGTGCCAGCAGCCAAGATCCGCAAGGCGTCAGGAGGGATGGCTACACCTTC.

This chain links TRBV28 with TRBJ1-3, with D perhaps matching TRBD1 (6 bases). This CDR3 comprises 16 residues. CDR1 and CDR2 from the germline V gene are MDHEN and SYDVKM. The V and J ends lost 8 bases and 3 bases respectively, with 20 bases between them. The CDR3 DNA follows: TGTGCCAGCGTAAGCGCGGGGGGCGCGGTTGGAAACACCATATATTTT. Its protein product is CASVSAGGAVGNTIYF.

The chain links TRBV18 to TRBJ2-1, with D maybe TRBD2 (6 bases). The germline V gene has CDR1 KGHSH and CDR2 LQKENI. The CDR3 has 15 amino acids. The germline V and J ends were trimmed by 0 bases and 7 bases, with 13 bases remaining between them. CDR3 region: CASSPPSRGRNEQFF. CDR3 DNA: TGTGCCAGCTCACCACCTTCGAGAGGGAGGAATGAGCAGTTCTTC.

This clone was found once. V gene TRBV14 combines with J gene TRBJ1-1; D not certain. Looked up from germline, CDR1 is SGHDN and CDR2 is FVKESK. The V end lost 0 bases, the J end lost 0 bases, and 8 bases lay between the germline ends. CDR3 length: 15 amino acids. CDR3 amino acids: CASSQDSGVNTEAFF. The CDR3 DNA sequence: TGTGCCAGCAGCCAAGATAGCGGAGTGAACACTGAAGCTTTCTTT.

This chain connects TRBV12-3 or TRBV12-4 to TRBJ2-1, with D tentatively TRBD1 (5 bases). This CDR3 is built from 13 residues. With 1 base removed from V and 6 bases from J, the gap between germline ends came to 7 bases. CDR3 sequence (DNA): TGTGCCAGCAGTTTAGTCAGGGCCAATGAGCAGTTCTTC. This codes for CASSLVRANEQFF.

On this clone itself: Sequence at one end of the junction differs from germline and may be a read error. The chain's CDR3 is CASSYAQTGGVF. Written as DNA, the CDR3 is TGTGCCAGCAGCTACGCGCAGACAGGGGGGGTCTTC. The chain links TRBV11-2 to TRBJ2-1; 9 bases fit TRBD1. The CDR3 spans 12 residues. Germline assignment: CDR1 SGHAT and CDR2 FQNNGV.

The rearrangement uses TRBV21-1 and TRBJ1-1; the table assigns TRBD1, which was not confirmed against the DNA. TRBV21-1 is deemed a pseudogene. CDR3 length equals 15 residues. CDR3 sequence: CASSKPGTQNTEAFF. CDR3 nucleotides: TGTGCCAGCAGCAAACCCGGGACACAGAACACTGAAGCTTTCTTT.

The chain links TRBV6-2 or TRBV6-3 to TRBJ2-1; 7 nucleotides match TRBD1. Germline loops: CDR1 MNHEY, CDR2 SVGEGT. V shed 6 bases and J 5 bases; nucleotides not matched to a gene: 16. The CDR3 is 17 amino acids. The CDR3 coding sequence is TGTGCCAGCAGGTACAACAGGGGATGGGCTCTAGACAATGAGCAGTTCTTC. Amino acids: CASRYNRGWALDNEQFF.